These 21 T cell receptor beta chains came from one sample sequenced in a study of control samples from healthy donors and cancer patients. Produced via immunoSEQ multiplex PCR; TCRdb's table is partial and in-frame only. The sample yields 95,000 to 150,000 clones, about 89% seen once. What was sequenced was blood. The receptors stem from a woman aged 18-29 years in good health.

CDR3 nucleotides: TGTGCCAGCAGCCCGCGACAGGGAAATAATTCACCCCTCCACTTT. Protein sequence: CASSPRQGNNSPLHF. This chain connects TRBV28 to TRBJ1-6; 7 bases map to TRBD1. Germline-derived CDR1 and CDR2 are MDHEN and SYDVKM. Germline trimming cut 6 bases from V and 5 bases from J; bases unmatched to any gene: 7. The CDR3 sequence is 15 residues long.

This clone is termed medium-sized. The CDR3: CASSVGQAGVQPLHF. The CDR3 region has the DNA TGTGCCAGCAGCGTAGGACAGGCTGGCGTCCAACCCCTCCACTTT. V is TRBV9 and J is TRBJ1-6, with D perhaps matching TRBD1 (6 bases). The CDR3 is 15 amino acids. Germline loops: CDR1 SGDLS, CDR2 YYNGEE. V shed 0 bases and J shed 12 bases, with 16 bases lying between them. The full variable domain, its missing parts supplied by reference TRBV9 and TRBJ1-6, is DSGVTQTPKHLITATGQRVTLRCSPRSGDLSVYWYQQSLDQGLQFLIQYYNGEERAKGNILERFSAQQFPDLHSELNLSSLELGDSALYFCASSVGQAGVQPLHFGNGTRLTVT.

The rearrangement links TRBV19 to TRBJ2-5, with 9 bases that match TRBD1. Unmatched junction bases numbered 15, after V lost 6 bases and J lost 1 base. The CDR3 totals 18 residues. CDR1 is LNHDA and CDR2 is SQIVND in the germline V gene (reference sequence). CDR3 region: CASRVPGQGPLVQETQYF. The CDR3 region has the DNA TGTGCCAGTAGGGTACCGGGACAGGGTCCCCTAGTCCAAGAGACCCAGTACTTC.

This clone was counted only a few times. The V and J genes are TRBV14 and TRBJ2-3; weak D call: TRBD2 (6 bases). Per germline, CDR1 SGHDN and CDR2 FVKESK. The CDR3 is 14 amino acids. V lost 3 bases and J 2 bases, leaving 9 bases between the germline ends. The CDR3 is CASSQTRHTDTQYF. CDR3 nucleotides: TGTGCCAGCAGCCAGACTAGACACACAGATACGCAGTATTTT.

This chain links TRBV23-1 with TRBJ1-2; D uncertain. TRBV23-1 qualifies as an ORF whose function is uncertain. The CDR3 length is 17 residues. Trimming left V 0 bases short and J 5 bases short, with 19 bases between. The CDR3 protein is CASSQSTPVVHGYGYTF. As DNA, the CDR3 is TGCGCCAGCAGTCAATCAACCCCCGTAGTCCACGGGTATGGCTACACCTTC.

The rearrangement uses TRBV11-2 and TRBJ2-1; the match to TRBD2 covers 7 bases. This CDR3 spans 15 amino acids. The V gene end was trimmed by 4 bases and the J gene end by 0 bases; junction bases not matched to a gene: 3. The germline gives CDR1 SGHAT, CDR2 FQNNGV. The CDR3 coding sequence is TGTGCCAGCAGCTCGGGACTAACCTCCTACAATGAGCAGTTCTTC. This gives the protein CASSSGLTSYNEQFF.

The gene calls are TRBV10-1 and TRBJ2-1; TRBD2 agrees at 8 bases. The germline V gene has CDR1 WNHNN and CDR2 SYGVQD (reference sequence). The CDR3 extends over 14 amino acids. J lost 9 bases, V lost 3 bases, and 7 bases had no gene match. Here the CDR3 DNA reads TGCGCCAGCAGTGAATCGGGGGGGCCGCGTGAGCAGTTCTTC. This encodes CASSESGGPREQFF.

CDR3 residues: CASSVSAGLYF. In DNA, the CDR3 is TGTGCCAGCTCAGTAAGCGCGGGGCTATATTTT. The V call is TRBV6-5, the J call TRBJ1-3; maybe TRBD1 (5 bases). Looked up from germline, CDR1 is MNHEY and CDR2 is SVGAGI. The CDR3 has 11 amino acids. Trimming cost V 8 bases and J 14 bases, with 16 bases left between them.

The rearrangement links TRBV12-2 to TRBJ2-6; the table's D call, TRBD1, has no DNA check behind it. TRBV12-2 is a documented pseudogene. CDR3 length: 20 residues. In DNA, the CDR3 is TGTGCAAGTCGCTTAGGGACTCAGACAGGGGGTTATTCTGGGGCCAACGTCCTGACTTTC. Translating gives CASRLGTQTGGYSGANVLTF.

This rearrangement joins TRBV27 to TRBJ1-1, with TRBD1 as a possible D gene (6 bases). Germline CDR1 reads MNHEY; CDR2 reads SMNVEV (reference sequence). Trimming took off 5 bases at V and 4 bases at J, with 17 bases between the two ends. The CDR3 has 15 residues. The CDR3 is CASSEGGTFVTEAFF. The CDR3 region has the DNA TGTGCCAGCAGTGAAGGGGGGACGTTTGTCACTGAAGCTTTCTTT.

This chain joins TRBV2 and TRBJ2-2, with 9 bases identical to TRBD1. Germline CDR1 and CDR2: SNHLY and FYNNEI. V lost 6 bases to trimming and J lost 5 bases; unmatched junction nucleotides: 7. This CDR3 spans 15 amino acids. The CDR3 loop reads CASRLTGGGTGELFF. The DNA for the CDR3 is TGTGCCAGCAGACTGACAGGGGGAGGGACCGGGGAGCTGTTTTTT.

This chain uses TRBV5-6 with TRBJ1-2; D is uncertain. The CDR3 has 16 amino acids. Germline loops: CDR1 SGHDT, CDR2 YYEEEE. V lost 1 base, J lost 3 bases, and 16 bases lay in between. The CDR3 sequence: CASSLHPAAAYYGYTF. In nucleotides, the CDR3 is TGTGCCAGCAGCTTGCACCCCGCGGCTGCCTACTATGGCTACACCTTC.

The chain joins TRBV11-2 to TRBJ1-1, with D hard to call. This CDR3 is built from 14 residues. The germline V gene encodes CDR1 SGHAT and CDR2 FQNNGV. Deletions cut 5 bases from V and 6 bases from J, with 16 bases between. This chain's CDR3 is CASSAARQPSEAFF. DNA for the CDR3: TGTGCCAGCAGCGCTGCTAGGCAGCCCTCTGAAGCTTTCTTT. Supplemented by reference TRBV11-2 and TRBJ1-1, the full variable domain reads EAGVAQSPRYKIIEKRQSVAFWCNPISGHATLYWYQQILGQGPKLLIQFQNNGVVDDSQLPKDRFSAERLKGVDSTLKIQPAKLEDSAVYLCASSAARQPSEAFFGQGTRLTVV.

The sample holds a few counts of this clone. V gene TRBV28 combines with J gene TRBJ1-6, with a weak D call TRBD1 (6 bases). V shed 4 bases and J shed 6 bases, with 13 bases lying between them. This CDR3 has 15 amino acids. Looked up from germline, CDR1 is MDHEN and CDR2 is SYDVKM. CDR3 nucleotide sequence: TGTGCCAGCAGTTCCACACAGGGCCGTAATTCACCCCTCCACTTT. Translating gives CASSSTQGRNSPLHF.

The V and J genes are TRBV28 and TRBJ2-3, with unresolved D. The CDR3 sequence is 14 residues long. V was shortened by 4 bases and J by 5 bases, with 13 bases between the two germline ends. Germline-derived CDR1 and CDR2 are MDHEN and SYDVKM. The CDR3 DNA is TGTGCCAGCAGTTCAACGATCTCCCTAGATACGCAGTATTTT. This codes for CASSSTISLDTQYF. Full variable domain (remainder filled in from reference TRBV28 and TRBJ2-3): DVKVTQSSRYLVKRTGEKVFLECVQDMDHENMFWYRQDPGLGLRLIYFSYDVKMKEKGDIPEGYSVSREKKERFSLILESASTNQTSMYLCASSSTISLDTQYFGPGTRLTVL.

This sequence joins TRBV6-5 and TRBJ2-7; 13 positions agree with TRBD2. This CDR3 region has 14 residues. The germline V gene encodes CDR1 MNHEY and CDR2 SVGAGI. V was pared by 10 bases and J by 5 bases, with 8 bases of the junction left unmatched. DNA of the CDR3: TGTGCCACCAAGCCGGGACTAGCGGGACACGAGCAGTACTTC. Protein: CATKPGLAGHEQYF.

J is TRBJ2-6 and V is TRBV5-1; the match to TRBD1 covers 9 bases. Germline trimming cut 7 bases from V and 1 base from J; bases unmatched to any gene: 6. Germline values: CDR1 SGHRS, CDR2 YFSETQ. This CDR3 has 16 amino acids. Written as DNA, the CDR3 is TGCGCCAGCTGGGACAGGGCGAGGTCTGGGGCCAACGTCCTGACTTTC. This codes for CASWDRARSGANVLTF.

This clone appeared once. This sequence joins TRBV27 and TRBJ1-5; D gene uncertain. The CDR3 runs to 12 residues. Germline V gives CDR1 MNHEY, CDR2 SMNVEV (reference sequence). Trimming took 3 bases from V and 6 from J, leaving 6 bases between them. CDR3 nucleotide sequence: TGTGCCAGCAGTTTTGAAGGTCAGCCCCAGCATTTT. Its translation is CASSFEGQPQHF.

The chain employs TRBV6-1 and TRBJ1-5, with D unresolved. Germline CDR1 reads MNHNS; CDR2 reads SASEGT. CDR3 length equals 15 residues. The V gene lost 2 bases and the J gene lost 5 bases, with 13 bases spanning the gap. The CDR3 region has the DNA TGTGCCAGCAGTGAATATGAGACCTCCCATCAGCCCCAGCATTTT. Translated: CASSEYETSHQPQHF.

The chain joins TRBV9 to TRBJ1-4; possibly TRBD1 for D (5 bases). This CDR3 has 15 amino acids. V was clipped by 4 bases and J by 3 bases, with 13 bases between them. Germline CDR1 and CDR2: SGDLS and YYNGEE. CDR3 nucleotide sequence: TGTGCCAGCAGCCTAGGGACGAGTTCTAATGAAAAACTGTTTTTT. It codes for CASSLGTSSNEKLFF. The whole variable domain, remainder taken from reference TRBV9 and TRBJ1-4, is DSGVTQTPKHLITATGQRVTLRCSPRSGDLSVYWYQQSLDQGLQFLIQYYNGEERAKGNILERFSAQQFPDLHSELNLSSLELGDSALYFCASSLGTSSNEKLFFGSGTQLSVL.

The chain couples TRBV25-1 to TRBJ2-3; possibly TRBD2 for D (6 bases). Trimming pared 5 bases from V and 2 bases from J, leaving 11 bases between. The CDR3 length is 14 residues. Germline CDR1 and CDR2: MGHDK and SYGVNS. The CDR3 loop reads CASSPSGVTDTQYF. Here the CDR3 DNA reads TGTGCCAGCAGTCCCTCGGGGGTCACAGATACGCAGTATTTT.